This TCR beta chain was found in a study of T cells in Graves' hyperthyroidism and ophthalmopathy. There were TCR beta CDR3 regions amplified from RNA transcripts. First-round RT-PCR with HTBI primers amplified the TCR CDR3 region. Each CDR3 protein is one row after TCRdb ran MiXCR on the multiplex PCR reads. In the table there are hundreds of thousands of distinct CDR3 sequences, over 20% of which are singletons. In germline, CDR1 is MNHEY, CDR2 SMNVEV (reference sequence). This CDR3 spans 18 amino acids. Of note for this clonotype: A junction end diverges from the germline sequence, so it may reflect a read error.

This TCR came from a man aged 25-45 years with Graves' ophthalmopathy. The chain has TRBV27 and TRBJ1-4; D perhaps matches TRBD1 (5 bases). Sequenced sample: blood. CDR3 coding DNA: TGTGCCAGCAGTCAATCCCCGAAAAGACTAGTTGGGGGTGAAAAACTGTCTTTT. This gives the protein CASSQSPKRLVGGEKLSF. Supplemented by reference TRBV27 and TRBJ1-4, the full variable domain reads EAQVTQNPRYLITVTGKKLTVTCSQNMNHEYMSWYRQDPGLGLRQIYYSMNVEVTDKGDVPEGYKVSRKEKRNFPLILESPSPNQTSLYFCASSQSPKRLVGGEKLSFGSGTQLSVL.